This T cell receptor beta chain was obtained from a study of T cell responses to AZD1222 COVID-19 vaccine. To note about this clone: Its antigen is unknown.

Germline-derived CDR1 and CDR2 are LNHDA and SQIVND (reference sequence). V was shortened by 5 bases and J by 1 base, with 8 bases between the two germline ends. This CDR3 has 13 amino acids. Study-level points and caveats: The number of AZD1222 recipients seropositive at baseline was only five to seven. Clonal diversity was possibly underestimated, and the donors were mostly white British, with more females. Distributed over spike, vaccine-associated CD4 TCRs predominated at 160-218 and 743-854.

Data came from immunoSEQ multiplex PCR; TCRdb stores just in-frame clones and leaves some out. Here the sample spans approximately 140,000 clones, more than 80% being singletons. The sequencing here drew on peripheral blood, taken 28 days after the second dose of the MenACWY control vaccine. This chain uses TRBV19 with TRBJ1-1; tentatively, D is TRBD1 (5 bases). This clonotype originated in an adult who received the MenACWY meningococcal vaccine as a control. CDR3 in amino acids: CASSSRGNTEAFF. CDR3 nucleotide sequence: TGTGCCAGTAGTTCAAGGGGGAACACTGAAGCTTTCTTT.